A selection of T cell receptor beta chains follows, all from one sample in a study of blood T cell repertoires in COVID-19. Here immunoSEQ multiplex PCR was the method, and the copy in TCRdb shows in-frame clones only, minus some. The repertoire consists of about 160,000 clones, with around 84% occurring once and the leading ten covering approximately 6%. Sequencing was carried out using PBMCs or T cells enriched from blood (not recorded which). The receptors stem from a man aged 40-49 years who had recovered from COVID-19. CDR3s include the opening cysteine and the closing phenylalanine or tryptophan. The order of the fields is J gene, clone size, CDR3 length, V gene, D gene, CDR3 protein, CDR3 DNA. A D gene is named only where the DNA matches it firmly. Size values are once, few and many counts, or a class for expanded clones, and some rows have none.

TRBJ1-1 | NA | 15 | TRBV4-2 | TRBD1 | CASSQPDRGKSKAFF | TGTGCCAGCAGCCAACCGGACAGGGGCAAGTCAAAAGCTTTCTTT
TRBJ2-5 | NA | 13 | TRBV18 | NA | CASSAHPAETQYF | TGTGCCAGCTCAGCCCATCCTGCGGAGACCCAGTACTTC
TRBJ2-2 | NA | 18 | TRBV9 | TRBD2 | CASSVAPGGLMNTGELFF | TGTGCCAGCAGCGTAGCCCCCGGGGGACTAATGAACACCGGGGAGCTGTTTTTT
TRBJ2-1 | NA | 16 | TRBV24-1 | TRBD2 | CATSDLSGGAKDEQFF | TGTGCCACCAGTGATCTCAGCGGGGGGGCTAAGGATGAGCAGTTCTTC
TRBJ2-7 | NA | 14 | TRBV7-2 | TRBD1 | CASSRGQGNYEQYF | TGTGCCAGCAGCAGGGGACAGGGGAACTACGAGCAGTACTTC
TRBJ2-5 | few | 14 | TRBV6-1 | NA | CASSEVGGRETQYF | TGTGCCAGCAGTGAAGTGGGCGGGCGGGAGACCCAGTACTTC
TRBJ1-1 | NA | 15 | TRBV5-4 | TRBD1 | CASSLGGTGNTEAFF | TGTGCCAGCAGCTTGGGTGGGACAGGGAACACTGAAGCTTTCTTT
TRBJ1-6 | NA | 15 | TRBV3-1/TRBV3-2 | NA | CASSQEGATNSPLHF | TGTGCCAGCAGCCAAGAAGGGGCAACTAATTCACCCCTCCACTTT
TRBJ2-5 | NA | 13 | TRBV4-1 | NA | CASSQVALETQYF | TGCGCCAGCAGCCAAGTAGCTTTGGAGACCCAGTACTTC
TRBJ2-7 | NA | 15 | TRBV3-1/TRBV3-2 | NA | CASSPTQTAPYEQYF | TGTGCCAGCAGCCCGACGCAGACAGCCCCCTACGAGCAGTACTTC
TRBJ1-5 | NA | 13 | TRBV27 | TRBD1 | CASSLAYRGPQHF | TGTGCCAGCAGTTTAGCATACAGGGGACCCCAGCATTTT
TRBJ1-2 | NA | 13 | TRBV10-2 | NA | CASSEGRRDTGTF | TGCGCCAGCAGTGAGGGTCGTAGAGATACCGGCACCTTC
TRBJ1-5 | NA | 14 | TRBV27 | TRBD1 | CASSLGGGYQPQHF | TGTGCCAGCAGTTTAGGAGGGGGCTATCAGCCCCAGCATTTT
TRBJ2-7 | NA | 15 | TRBV18 | NA | CASSPMEQTYYEQYF | TGTGCCAGCTCACCAATGGAACAGACCTACTACGAGCAGTACTTC
TRBJ1-2 | NA | 17 | TRBV3-1/TRBV3-2 | NA | CASSQDRGGTANYGYTF | TGTGCCAGCAGCCAAGATCGAGGCGGGACGGCAAACTATGGCTACACCTTC
TRBJ2-5 | NA | 16 | TRBV2 | TRBD1 | CASSETGTGGVETQYF | TGTGCCAGCAGTGAAACGGGGACAGGGGGCGTAGAGACCCAGTACTTC
TRBJ2-2 | few | 13 | TRBV6-4 | NA | CASSDGGTGELFF | TGTGCCAGCAGTGATGGCGGGACCGGGGAGCTGTTTTTT
TRBJ2-4 | NA | 19 | TRBV4-1 | NA | CASSQDGADQVLAKNIQYF | TGCGCCAGCAGCCAAGACGGAGCAGACCAAGTGCTAGCCAAAAACATTCAGTACTTC
TRBJ1-4 | once | 16 | TRBV5-6 | TRBD1 | CASSPRGQATNEKLFF | TGTGCCAGCAGCCCTCGGGGACAGGCAACTAATGAAAAACTGTTTTTT
TRBJ1-4 | many | 12 | TRBV7-2 | NA | CASSLGTGSLFF | TGTGCCAGCAGCTTAGGAACAGGGTCGCTGTTTTTT
TRBJ1-5 | NA | 14 | TRBV6-5 | NA | CASSTGNSNQPQHF | TGTGCCAGCAGTACAGGTAATAGCAATCAGCCCCAGCATTTT
TRBJ2-7 | NA | 15 | TRBV27 | NA | CASSYYAGRPYEQYF | TGTGCCAGCAGTTACTACGCAGGGCGGCCCTACGAGCAGTACTTC
TRBJ2-2 | NA | 16 | TRBV7-3 | TRBD1 | CASSPGGQGNTGELFF | TGTGCCAGCAGTCCCGGCGGACAGGGAAACACCGGGGAGCTGTTTTTT
TRBJ1-1 | NA | 16 | TRBV18 | TRBD1 | CASSDSTNRGATEAFF | TGTGCCAGCTCCGACTCAACAAACAGGGGTGCCACTGAAGCTTTCTTT
TRBJ2-1 | NA | 13 | TRBV5-1 | NA | CASSLLAGNEQFF | TGCGCCAGCAGCTTGCTAGCAGGTAATGAGCAGTTCTTC
TRBJ1-5 | NA | 14 | TRBV18 | NA | CASSPLGVDQPQHF | TGTGCCAGCTCACCACTCGGGGTAGATCAGCCCCAGCATTTT
TRBJ2-2 | NA | 16 | TRBV6-5 | TRBD2 | CASSFSGGANTGELFF | TGTGCCAGCAGTTTTAGCGGGGGGGCGAACACCGGGGAGCTGTTTTTT
TRBJ1-1 | many | 14 | TRBV5-1 | NA | CASSPGQPNTEAFF | TGCGCCAGCAGCCCCGGACAGCCTAACACTGAAGCTTTCTTT
TRBJ1-1 | NA | 13 | TRBV29-1 | TRBD1 | CSARTGTNTEAFF | TGCAGCGCCCGGACAGGGACGAACACTGAAGCTTTCTTT
TRBJ2-2 | NA | 15 | TRBV5-4 | TRBD1 | CASSLWGQITGELFF | TGTGCCAGCAGCTTATGGGGACAGATCACCGGGGAGCTGTTTTTT
TRBJ1-1 | NA | 13 | TRBV12-3/TRBV12-4 | NA | CASSPRGNTEAFF | TGTGCCAGCAGCCCCAGGGGGAACACTGAAGCTTTCTTT
TRBJ2-6 | NA | 17 | TRBV2 | TRBD1 | CASSDGTGSSGANVLTF | TGTGCCAGCAGTGATGGGACAGGGAGCTCTGGGGCCAACGTCCTGACTTTC